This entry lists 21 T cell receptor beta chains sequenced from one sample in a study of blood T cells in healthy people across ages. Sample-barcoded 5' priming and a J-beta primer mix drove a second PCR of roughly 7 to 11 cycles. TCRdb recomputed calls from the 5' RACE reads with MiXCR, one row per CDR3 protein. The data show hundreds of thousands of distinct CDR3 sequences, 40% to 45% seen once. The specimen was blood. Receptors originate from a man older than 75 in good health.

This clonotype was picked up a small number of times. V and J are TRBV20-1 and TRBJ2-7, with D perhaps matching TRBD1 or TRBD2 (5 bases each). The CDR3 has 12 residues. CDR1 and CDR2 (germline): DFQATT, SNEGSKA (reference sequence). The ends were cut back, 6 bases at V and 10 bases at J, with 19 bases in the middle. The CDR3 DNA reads TGCAGTGCCATAATTGATTATGGGGACCAGTACTTC. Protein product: CSAIIDYGDQYF.

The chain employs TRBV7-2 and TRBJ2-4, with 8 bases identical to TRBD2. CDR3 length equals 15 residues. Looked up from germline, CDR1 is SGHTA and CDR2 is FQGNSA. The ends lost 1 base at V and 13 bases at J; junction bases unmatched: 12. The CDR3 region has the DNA TGTGCCAGCAGCTTAGTTCCGCGGGGGGACTTCAGGCAGTACTTC. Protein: CASSLVPRGDFRQYF. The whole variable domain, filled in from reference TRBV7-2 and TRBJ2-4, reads GAGVSQSPSNKVTEKGKDVELRCDPISGHTALYWYRQSLGQGLEFLIYFQGNSAPDKSGLPSDRFSAERTGGSVSTLTIQRTQQEDSAVYLCASSLVPRGDFRQYFGAGTRLSVL.

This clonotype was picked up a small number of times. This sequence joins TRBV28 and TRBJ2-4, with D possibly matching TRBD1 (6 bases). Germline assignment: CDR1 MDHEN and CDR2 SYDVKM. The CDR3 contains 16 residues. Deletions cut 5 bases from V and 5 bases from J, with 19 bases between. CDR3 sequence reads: CASSPLRPDSQNIQYF. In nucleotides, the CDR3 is TGTGCCAGCAGTCCTCTGCGGCCGGACAGTCAAAACATTCAGTACTTC.

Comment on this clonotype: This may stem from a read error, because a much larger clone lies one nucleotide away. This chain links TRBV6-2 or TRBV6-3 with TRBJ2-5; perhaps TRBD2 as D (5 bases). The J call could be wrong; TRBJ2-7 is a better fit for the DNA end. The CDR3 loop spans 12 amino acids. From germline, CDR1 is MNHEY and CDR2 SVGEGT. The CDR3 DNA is TGTGCCAGCAAAGAGGCCGGGGACGAGCAGTACTTC. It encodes CASKEAGDEQYF.

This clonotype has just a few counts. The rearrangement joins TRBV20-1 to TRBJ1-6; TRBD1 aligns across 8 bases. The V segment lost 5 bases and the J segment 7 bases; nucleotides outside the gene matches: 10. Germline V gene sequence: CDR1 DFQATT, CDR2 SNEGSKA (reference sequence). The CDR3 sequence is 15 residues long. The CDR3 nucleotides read TGCAGTGCTCCTAAACCGACAGGGGAGAATTCACCCCTCCACTTT. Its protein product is CSAPKPTGENSPLHF.

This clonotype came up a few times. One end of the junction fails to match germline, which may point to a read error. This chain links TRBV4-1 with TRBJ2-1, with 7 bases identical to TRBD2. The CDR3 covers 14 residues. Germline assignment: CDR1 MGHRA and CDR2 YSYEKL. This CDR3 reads CASIQSSGYGEQFF. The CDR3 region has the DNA TGCGCCAGCATCCAATCTAGCGGCTACGGTGAGCAGTTCTTC.

This chain's CDR3 is CASSSLRTANYNEQYF. The CDR3 bases are TGTGCCAGCAGCTCCCTACGGACAGCAAACTACAATGAGCAGTACTTC. The chain joins TRBV27 to TRBJ2-1; D is perhaps TRBD1 (6 bases). The J call may be in error: the DNA end matches TRBJ2-7 better. Germline assignment: CDR1 MNHEY and CDR2 SMNVEV (reference sequence). This CDR3 contains 16 residues.

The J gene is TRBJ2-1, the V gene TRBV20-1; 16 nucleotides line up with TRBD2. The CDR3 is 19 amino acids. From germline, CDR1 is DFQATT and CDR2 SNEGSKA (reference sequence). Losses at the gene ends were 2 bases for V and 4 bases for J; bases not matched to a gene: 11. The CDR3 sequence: CSARSPGTSGGAGYNEQFF. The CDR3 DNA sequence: TGCAGTGCTAGAAGCCCCGGGACTAGCGGGGGGGCGGGGTACAATGAGCAGTTCTTC.

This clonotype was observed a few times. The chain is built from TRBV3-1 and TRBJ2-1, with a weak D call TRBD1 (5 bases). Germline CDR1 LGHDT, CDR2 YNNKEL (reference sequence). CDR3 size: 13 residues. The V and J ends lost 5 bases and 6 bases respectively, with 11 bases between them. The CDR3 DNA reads TGTGCCAGCAGCTATGGGGCCGCCAATGAGCAGTTCTTC. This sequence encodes CASSYGAANEQFF.

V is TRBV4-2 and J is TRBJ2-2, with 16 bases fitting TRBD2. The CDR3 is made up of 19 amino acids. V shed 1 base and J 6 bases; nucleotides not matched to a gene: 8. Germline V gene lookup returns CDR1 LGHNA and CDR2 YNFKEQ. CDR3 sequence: CASSQGLGLAGGPPGELFF. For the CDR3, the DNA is TGTGCCAGCAGCCAAGGTCTGGGACTAGCGGGGGGGCCCCCCGGGGAGCTGTTTTTT.

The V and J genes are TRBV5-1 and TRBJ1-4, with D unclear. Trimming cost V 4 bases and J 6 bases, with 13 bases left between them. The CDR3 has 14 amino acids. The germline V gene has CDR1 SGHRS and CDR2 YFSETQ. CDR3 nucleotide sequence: TGCGCCAGCAGCCGTGGAGAGGGAGATGAAAAACTGTTTTTT. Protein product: CASSRGEGDEKLFF.

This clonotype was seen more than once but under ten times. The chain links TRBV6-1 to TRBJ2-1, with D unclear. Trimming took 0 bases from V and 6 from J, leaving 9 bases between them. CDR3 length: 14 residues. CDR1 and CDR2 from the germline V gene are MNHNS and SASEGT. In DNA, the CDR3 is TGTGCCAGCAGTGAAGCGAAGGTTCGCAATGAGCAGTTCTTC. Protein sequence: CASSEAKVRNEQFF.

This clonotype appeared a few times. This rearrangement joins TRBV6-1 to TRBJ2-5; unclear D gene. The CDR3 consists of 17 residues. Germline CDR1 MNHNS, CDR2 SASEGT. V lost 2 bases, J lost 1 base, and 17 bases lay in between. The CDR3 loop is CASSEHGSRVLQETQYF. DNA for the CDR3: TGTGCCAGCAGTGAACATGGAAGTCGAGTACTCCAAGAGACCCAGTACTTC.

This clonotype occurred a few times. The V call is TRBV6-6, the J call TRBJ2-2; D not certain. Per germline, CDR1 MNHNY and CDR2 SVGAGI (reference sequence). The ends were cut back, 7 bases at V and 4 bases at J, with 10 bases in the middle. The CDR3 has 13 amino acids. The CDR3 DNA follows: TGTGCCAGCACTTTCGACGGCACCGGGGAGCTGTTTTTT. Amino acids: CASTFDGTGELFF.

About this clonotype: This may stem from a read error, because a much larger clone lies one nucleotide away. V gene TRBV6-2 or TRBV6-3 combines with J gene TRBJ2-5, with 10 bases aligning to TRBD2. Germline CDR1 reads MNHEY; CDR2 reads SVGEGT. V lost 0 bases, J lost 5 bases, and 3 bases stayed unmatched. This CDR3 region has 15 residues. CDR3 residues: CASSYSLAGVETQYF. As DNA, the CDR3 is TGTGCCAGCAGTTACTCCCTAGCGGGAGTGGAGACCCAGTACTTC.

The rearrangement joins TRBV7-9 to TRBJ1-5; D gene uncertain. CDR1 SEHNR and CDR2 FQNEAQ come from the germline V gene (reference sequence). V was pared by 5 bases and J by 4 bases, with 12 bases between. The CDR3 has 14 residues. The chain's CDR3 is CASSRIDGNQPQHF. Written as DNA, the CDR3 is TGTGCCAGCAGCCGGATTGACGGAAATCAGCCCCAGCATTTT.

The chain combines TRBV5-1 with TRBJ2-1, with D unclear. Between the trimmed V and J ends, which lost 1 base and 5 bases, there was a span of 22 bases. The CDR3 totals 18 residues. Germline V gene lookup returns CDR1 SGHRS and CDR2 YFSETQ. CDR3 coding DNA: TGCGCCAGCAGCTTGAGGGCGGAAGGTCTTTCTCGCCACAATGAGCAGTTCTTC. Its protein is CASSLRAEGLSRHNEQFF.

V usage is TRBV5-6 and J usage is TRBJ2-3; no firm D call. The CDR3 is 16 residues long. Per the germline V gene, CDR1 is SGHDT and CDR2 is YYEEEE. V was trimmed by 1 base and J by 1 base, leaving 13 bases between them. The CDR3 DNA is TGTGCCAGCAGCTTGAGGTTTTCAGGACGCACAGATACGCAGTATTTT. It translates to CASSLRFSGRTDTQYF.

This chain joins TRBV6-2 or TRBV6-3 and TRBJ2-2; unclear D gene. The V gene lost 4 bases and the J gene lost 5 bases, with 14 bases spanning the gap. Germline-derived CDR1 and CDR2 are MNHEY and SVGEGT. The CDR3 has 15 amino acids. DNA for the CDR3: TGTGCCAGCAGTTTTCAGAGCCCTAGGACCGGGGAGCTGTTTTTT. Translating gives CASSFQSPRTGELFF.

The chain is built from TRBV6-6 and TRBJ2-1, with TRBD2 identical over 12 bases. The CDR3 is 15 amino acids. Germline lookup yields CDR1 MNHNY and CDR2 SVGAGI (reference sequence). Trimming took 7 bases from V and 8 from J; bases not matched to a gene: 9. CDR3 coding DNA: TGTGCCAGCAACCTAGCGGGGGGGCCGCGAGATGAGCAGTTCTTC. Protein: CASNLAGGPRDEQFF.

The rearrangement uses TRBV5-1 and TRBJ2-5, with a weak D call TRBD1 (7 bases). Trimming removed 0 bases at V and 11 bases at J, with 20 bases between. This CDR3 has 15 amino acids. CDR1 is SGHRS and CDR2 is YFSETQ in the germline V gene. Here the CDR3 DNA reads TGCGCCAGCAGCTTGGCCCAGGGGGGTATAGGTGAGCAGTACTTC. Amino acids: CASSLAQGGIGEQYF.